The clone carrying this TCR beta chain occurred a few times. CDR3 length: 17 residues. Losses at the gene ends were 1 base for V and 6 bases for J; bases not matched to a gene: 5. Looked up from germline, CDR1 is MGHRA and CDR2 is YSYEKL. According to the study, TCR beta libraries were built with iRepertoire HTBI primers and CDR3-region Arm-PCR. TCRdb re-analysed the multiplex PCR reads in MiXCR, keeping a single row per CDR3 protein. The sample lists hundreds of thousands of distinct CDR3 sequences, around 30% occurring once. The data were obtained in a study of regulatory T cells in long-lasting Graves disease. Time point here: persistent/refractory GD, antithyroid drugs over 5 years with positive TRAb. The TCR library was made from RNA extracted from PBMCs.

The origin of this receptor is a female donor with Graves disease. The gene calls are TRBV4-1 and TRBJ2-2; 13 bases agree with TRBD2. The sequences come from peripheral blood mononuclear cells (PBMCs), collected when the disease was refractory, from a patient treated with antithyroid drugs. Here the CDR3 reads CASSQGLAGGVAGELFF. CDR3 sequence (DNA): TGCGCCAGCAGCCAAGGACTAGCGGGAGGAGTTGCCGGGGAGCTGTTTTTT.